Following are 18 T cell receptor beta chains from one sample sequenced in a study of T cell repertoires in cytomegalovirus infection. From the reads, TCRdb called clonotypes with MiXCR, one entry per CDR3 protein. The repertoire consists of fewer than 55,000 distinct CDR3 sequences, with roughly a fifth occurring once and the leading ten covering about four fifths. Their specific antigens are unknown. Specimen: CD8+ T cells from cultured PBMCs, collected from culture after CMV antigen stimulation. The receptors here all came from a human donor in good health (CMV status not recorded). Some clones in this sample may be carry-over from other donors' samples.

The chain has TRBV7-2 and TRBJ1-6; D uncertain. Per germline, CDR1 SGHTA and CDR2 FQGNSA. The ends were cut back, 1 base at V and 6 bases at J, with 4 bases in the middle. CDR3 size: 13 residues. The CDR3 here is CASSLGANSPLHF. DNA of the CDR3: TGTGCCAGCAGCTTAGGGGCTAATTCACCCCTCCACTTT.

The chain joins TRBV7-2 to TRBJ2-4; D call uncertain. Trimming cost V 3 bases and J 0 bases, with 15 bases left between them. CDR3 size: 17 residues. The germline V gene encodes CDR1 SGHTA and CDR2 FQGNSA. The CDR3 is CASSFQEPFAAKNIQYF. The CDR3 bases are TGTGCCAGCAGCTTCCAAGAGCCCTTCGCAGCCAAAAACATTCAGTACTTC.

The rearrangement joins TRBV4-2 to TRBJ2-2, with 10 positions matching TRBD1. The V segment lost 9 bases and the J segment 7 bases; nucleotides outside the gene matches: 14. CDR3 length: 16 residues. In germline, CDR1 is LGHNA, CDR2 YNFKEQ. The CDR3 DNA sequence: TGTGCCAGTACCGAGGAAGACAGGGGGCGTAACGGGGAGCTGTTTTTT. Residues: CASTEEDRGRNGELFF.

This clonotype was picked up a small number of times. This chain connects TRBV7-2 to TRBJ2-3; D unresolved. This CDR3 region has 15 residues. V was pared by 3 bases and J by 0 bases, with 10 bases between. Germline V lookup: CDR1 SGHTA, CDR2 FQGNSA. CDR3 region: CASSFPGPSTDTQYF. DNA for the CDR3: TGTGCCAGCAGCTTCCCCGGCCCTAGCACAGATACGCAGTATTTT.

This clonotype was observed once. V and J are TRBV6-5 and TRBJ1-5, with TRBD1 as a possible D gene (6 bases). Germline V lookup: CDR1 MNHEY, CDR2 SVGAGI. There are 15 residues in the CDR3. V was pared by 0 bases and J by 7 bases, with 13 bases between. The chain's CDR3 is CASSYSRGAKQPQHF. As DNA, the CDR3 is TGTGCCAGCAGTTACTCGAGGGGGGCAAAGCAGCCCCAGCATTTT.

The genes are TRBV9 and TRBJ2-7; D is possibly TRBD2 (6 bases). V lost 4 bases, J lost 7 bases, and 9 bases lay in between. Germline assignment: CDR1 SGDLS and CDR2 YYNGEE. The CDR3 length is 11 residues. CDR3 protein: CASSIGGEQYF. CDR3 DNA: TGTGCCAGCAGCATCGGGGGAGAGCAGTACTTC.

This clonotype turned up a few times. The chain links TRBV11-2 to TRBJ1-2; the D gene is possibly TRBD1 (5 bases). This CDR3 spans 13 amino acids. Germline lookup yields CDR1 SGHAT and CDR2 FQNNGV. V lost 3 bases and J 8 bases, leaving 13 bases between the germline ends. As DNA, the CDR3 is TGTGCCAGCAGCTTGGCCCCGACAGAAGGCTACACCTTC. Residues: CASSLAPTEGYTF.

The CDR3 region is CASSQEVFSGANVLTF. The CDR3 DNA reads as TGCGCCAGCAGCCAAGAAGTGTTCTCTGGGGCCAACGTCCTGACTTTC. This rearrangement joins TRBV4-1 to TRBJ2-6, with no clear D. The V end lost 0 bases, the J end lost 0 bases, and 6 bases lay between the germline ends. From germline, CDR1 is MGHRA and CDR2 YSYEKL. The CDR3 is 16 amino acids.

The rearrangement links TRBV7-6 to TRBJ2-3; TRBD2 agrees at 9 bases. CDR1 is SGHVS and CDR2 is FNYEAQ in the germline V gene. CDR3 length: 15 amino acids. Trimming at V came to 1 base and at J to 5 bases, leaving 4 bases not matched to a gene. The CDR3 region has the DNA TGTGCCAGCAGCTTAGGCGGGGGGGCCGGAGATACGCAGTATTTT. Its translation is CASSLGGGAGDTQYF.

This rearrangement joins TRBV10-3 to TRBJ1-5; D unresolved. With 3 bases removed from V and 0 bases from J, the gap between germline ends came to 3 bases. Germline values: CDR1 ENHRY, CDR2 SYGVKD. The CDR3 extends over 13 amino acids. The CDR3 DNA is TGTGCCATCAGTGAAAGTAGCAATCAGCCCCAGCATTTT. Amino acid sequence: CAISESSNQPQHF.

The sample holds a few counts of this clonotype. The gene calls are TRBV5-3 and TRBJ1-1; D remains ambiguous. Being an ORF, TRBV5-3 has a function that is uncertain. CDR3 length: 16 residues. The V end lost 0 bases, the J end lost 1 base, and 13 bases lay between the germline ends. CDR3 protein: CARSLANTRQNTEAFF. CDR3 DNA sequence: TGTGCCAGAAGCTTGGCCAATACACGTCAGAACACTGAAGCTTTCTTT.

The table lists this clonotype with a few counts. The gene calls are TRBV7-9 and TRBJ1-5; D uncertain. Germline V gene lookup returns CDR1 SEHNR and CDR2 FQNEAQ (reference sequence). V was pared by 5 bases and J by 0 bases, with 11 bases between. The CDR3 length is 15 residues. In DNA, the CDR3 is TGTGCCAGCAGCACAGACGCTTATAGCAATCAGCCCCAGCATTTT. Translated, it gives CASSTDAYSNQPQHF.

The chain combines TRBV7-9 with TRBJ1-1; no definite D call. This CDR3 region has 14 residues. Germline loops: CDR1 SEHNR, CDR2 FQNEAQ (reference sequence). Trimming took 6 bases from V and 1 from J, leaving 12 bases between them. DNA for the CDR3: TGTGCCAGCAGACCAGGACTGGAGAACACTGAAGCTTTCTTT. Translated: CASRPGLENTEAFF.

The table lists this clonotype with a few counts. Written as DNA, the CDR3 is TGTGCCAGCAGCTTCGCGGATGGGTCGTCCGCCTACGAGCAGTACTTC. It specifies CASSFADGSSAYEQYF. The V gene is TRBV7-9, the J gene TRBJ2-7; D is undetermined. The CDR3 contains 16 residues. CDR1 SEHNR and CDR2 FQNEAQ come from the germline V gene (reference sequence). V gave up 3 bases and J gave up 2 bases, with 17 bases separating them.

The V gene is TRBV28, the J gene TRBJ2-7; D unclear. V was shortened by 3 bases and J by 6 bases, with 12 bases between the two germline ends. Germline lookup yields CDR1 MDHEN and CDR2 SYDVKM. The CDR3 has 13 residues. In DNA form, the CDR3 reads TGTGCCAGCAGTTTCGGCTGGGGTGGCGAGCAGTACTTC. Encoded protein: CASSFGWGGEQYF.

The gene calls are TRBV5-6 and TRBJ1-1; D is undetermined. V lost 5 bases and J lost 3, with 11 bases in between. Per germline, CDR1 SGHDT and CDR2 YYEEEE. The CDR3 length is 13 residues. CDR3 protein: CASSFPEYTEAFF. CDR3 DNA sequence: TGTGCCAGCAGTTTTCCCGAGTACACTGAAGCTTTCTTT. Supplemented by reference TRBV5-6 and TRBJ1-1, the full variable domain reads DAGVTQSPTHLIKTRGQQVTLRCSPKSGHDTVSWYQQALGQGPQFIFQYYEEEERQRGNFPDRFSGHQFPNYSSELNVNALLLGDSALYLCASSFPEYTEAFFGQGTRLTVV.

The chain has TRBV5-8 and TRBJ1-2; TRBD1 agrees at 7 bases. V shed 4 bases and J 3 bases; nucleotides not matched to a gene: 9. Germline CDR1 and CDR2: SGHTS and YDEGEE. This CDR3 has 15 residues. The CDR3 region has the DNA TGTGCCAGCAGCCCGGGGACAGCGAACCACTATGGCTACACCTTC. Protein: CASSPGTANHYGYTF. Full variable domain (remainder filled in from reference TRBV5-8 and TRBJ1-2): EAGVTQSPTHLIKTRGQQATLRCSPISGHTSVYWYQQALGLGLQFLLWYDEGEERNRGNFPPRFSGRQFPNYSSELNVNALELEDSALYLCASSPGTANHYGYTFGSGTRLTVV.

In its sample, this clonotype was seen a few times. CDR3 sequence: CSARETQGVSETQYF. CDR3 coding DNA: TGCAGTGCTAGAGAAACACAGGGGGTTAGTGAGACCCAGTACTTC. The chain is built from TRBV20-1 and TRBJ2-5, with 8 bases that match TRBD1. CDR1 DFQATT and CDR2 SNEGSKA come from the germline V gene (reference sequence). J was trimmed by 5 bases and V by 0 bases; bases with no gene match: 8. The CDR3 spans 15 residues.